Below are 4 T cell receptor beta chains sequenced from a single sample in a study of blood T cell repertoires in COVID-19. Only in-frame clones appear in the TCRdb table, and some are missing; sequencing was by immunoSEQ multiplex PCR. This table holds about 38,000 clones, roughly nine tenths found once. Sequencing was performed on peripheral blood. The receptors shown here come from a man between 60 and 75 years old with COVID-19, enrolled during active disease.

This clone has only one observation. This rearrangement joins TRBV7-2 to TRBJ2-6, with a weak D call TRBD2 (5 bases). Trimming took 7 bases from V and 3 from J, leaving 13 bases between them. Germline assignment: CDR1 SGHTA and CDR2 FQGNSA. The CDR3 totals 15 residues. The CDR3 DNA reads TGTGCCAGCACTAAGGATCGGGGTGGGGCCAACGTCCTGACTTTC. Amino acid sequence: CASTKDRGGANVLTF.

V and J are TRBV9 and TRBJ1-5; 8 bases are a match to TRBD1. Germline assignment: CDR1 SGDLS and CDR2 YYNGEE. The CDR3 consists of 15 residues. V trimming: 0 bases; J trimming: 6 bases; junction bases outside the gene matches: 5. This CDR3 is CASSVGGRGPQPQHF. The CDR3 DNA reads TGTGCCAGCAGCGTAGGTGGCAGGGGGCCTCAGCCCCAGCATTTT.

This chain links TRBV9 with TRBJ1-4; 7 positions agree with TRBD1. Germline V gene sequence: CDR1 SGDLS, CDR2 YYNGEE. This CDR3 contains 14 residues. J lost 8 bases, V lost 0 bases, and 4 bases had no gene match. This CDR3 is CASSVGRGGEKLFF. In nucleotides, the CDR3 is TGTGCCAGCAGCGTAGGAAGAGGGGGCGAAAAACTGTTTTTT.

The J gene is TRBJ2-5, the V gene TRBV5-1; 11 bases align to TRBD2. J was trimmed by 5 bases and V by 0 bases; bases with no gene match: 3. Germline-derived CDR1 and CDR2 are SGHRS and YFSETQ. This CDR3 contains 15 residues. The CDR3 sequence: CASSLAASGGETQYF. For the CDR3, the DNA is TGCGCCAGCAGCTTGGCCGCTAGCGGGGGGGAGACCCAGTACTTC.